This TCR beta chain appears in the sequencing data of a study of CD8+ T cells in alopecia areata. The study, taken as a whole, reports: Persistence in scalp and blood during tofacitinib was observed for many expanded lesional clones. Alphabeta T cells residing in normal skin are also sequenced in scalp samples. Clonality was higher in lesional than normal scalp, especially in alopecia totalis/universalis.

The sequencing template was cDNA reverse transcribed from extracted RNA. Only in-frame clones appear in the TCRdb table, and some are missing; sequencing was by immunoSEQ multiplex PCR. The table lists approximately 90,000 clones, around three quarters of them singletons. A remark on this clone: Its cognate antigen is unknown.

The treatment is: oral pan-JAK inhibitor, 5-10 mg twice daily. The material was CD8+ T cells sorted from blood, obtained at week 44, from a patient treated with tofacitinib. The TCR sequence derives from a human donor with alopecia areata.

The CDR3 nucleotides are TGCGCCAGCAGCCTTATCGGGGGGGCACTCTCTGGGGCCAACGTCCTGACTTTC. Protein: CASSLIGGALSGANVLTF. The chain carries TRBV4-3 and TRBJ2-6; TRBD2 matches 8 bases. With V trimmed by 4 bases and J by 0 bases, 8 bases remained unmatched. This CDR3 region has 18 residues. The V gene's germline CDR1 is LGHNA and CDR2 YSLEER.